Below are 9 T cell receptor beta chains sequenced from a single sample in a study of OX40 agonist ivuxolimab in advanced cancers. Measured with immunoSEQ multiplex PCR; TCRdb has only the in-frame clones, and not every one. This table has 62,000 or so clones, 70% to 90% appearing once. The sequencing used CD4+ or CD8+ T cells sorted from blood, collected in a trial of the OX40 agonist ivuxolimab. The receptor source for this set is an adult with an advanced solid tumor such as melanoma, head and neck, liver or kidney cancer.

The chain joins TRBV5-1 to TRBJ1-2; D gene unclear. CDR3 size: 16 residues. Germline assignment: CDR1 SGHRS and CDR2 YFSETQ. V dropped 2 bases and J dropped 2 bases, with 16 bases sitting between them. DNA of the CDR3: TGCGCCAGCAGCTTTTTGAGCGCGACGGACAACTATGGCTACACCTTC. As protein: CASSFLSATDNYGYTF. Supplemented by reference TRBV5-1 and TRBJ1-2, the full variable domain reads KAGVTQTPRYLIKTRGQQVTLSCSPISGHRSVSWYQQTPGQGLQFLFEYFSETQRNKGNFPGRFSGRQFSNSRSEMNVSTLELGDSALYLCASSFLSATDNYGYTFGSGTRLTVV.

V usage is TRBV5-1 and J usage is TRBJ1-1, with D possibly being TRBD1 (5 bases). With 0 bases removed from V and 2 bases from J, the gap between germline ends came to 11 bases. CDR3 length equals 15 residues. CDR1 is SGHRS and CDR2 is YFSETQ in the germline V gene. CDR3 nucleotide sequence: TGCGCCAGCAGCTTGGTCCCGGGGGTCAACACTGAAGCTTTCTTT. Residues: CASSLVPGVNTEAFF.

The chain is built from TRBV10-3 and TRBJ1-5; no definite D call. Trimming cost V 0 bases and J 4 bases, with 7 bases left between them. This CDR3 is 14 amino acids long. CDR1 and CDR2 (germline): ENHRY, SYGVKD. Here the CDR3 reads CAISESRLNQPQHF. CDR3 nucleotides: TGTGCCATCAGTGAGTCGCGGCTTAATCAGCCCCAGCATTTT.

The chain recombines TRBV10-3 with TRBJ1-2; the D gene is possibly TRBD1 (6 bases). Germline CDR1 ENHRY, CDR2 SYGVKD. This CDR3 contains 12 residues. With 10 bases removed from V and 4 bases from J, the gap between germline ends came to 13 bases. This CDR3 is CATYGRGYGYTF. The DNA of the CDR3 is TGTGCCACCTATGGCAGGGGCTATGGCTACACCTTC.

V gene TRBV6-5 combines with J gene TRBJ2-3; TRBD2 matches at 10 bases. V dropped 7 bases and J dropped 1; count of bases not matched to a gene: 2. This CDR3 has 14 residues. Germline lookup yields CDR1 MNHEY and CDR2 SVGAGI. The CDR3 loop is CASNSGGRTDTQYF. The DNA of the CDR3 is TGTGCCAGCAATAGCGGGGGGCGCACAGATACGCAGTATTTT.

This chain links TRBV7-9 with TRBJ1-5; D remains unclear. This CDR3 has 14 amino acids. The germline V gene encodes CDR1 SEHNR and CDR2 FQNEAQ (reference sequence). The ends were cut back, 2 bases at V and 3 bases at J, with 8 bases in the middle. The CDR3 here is CASSLSGDNQPQHF. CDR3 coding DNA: TGTGCCAGCAGCTTAAGCGGAGACAATCAGCCCCAGCATTTT.

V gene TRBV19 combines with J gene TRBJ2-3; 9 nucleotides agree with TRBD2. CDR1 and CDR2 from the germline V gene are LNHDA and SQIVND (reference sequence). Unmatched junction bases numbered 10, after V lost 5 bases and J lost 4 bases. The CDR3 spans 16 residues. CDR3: CASSARLAAGPDTQYF. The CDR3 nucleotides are TGTGCCAGTAGTGCCCGACTAGCGGCCGGGCCAGATACGCAGTATTTT. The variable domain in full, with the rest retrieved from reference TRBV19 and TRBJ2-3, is DGGITQSPKYLFRKEGQNVTLSCEQNLNHDAMYWYRQDPGQGLRLIYYSQIVNDFQKGDIAEGYSVSREKKESFPLTVTSAQKNPTAFYLCASSARLAAGPDTQYFGPGTRLTVL.

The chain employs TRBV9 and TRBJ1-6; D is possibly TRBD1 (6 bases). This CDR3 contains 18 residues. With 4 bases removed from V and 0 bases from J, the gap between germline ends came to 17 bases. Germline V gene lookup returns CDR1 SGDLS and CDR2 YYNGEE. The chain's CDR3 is CASSQGRTAGSYNSPLHF. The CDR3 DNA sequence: TGTGCCAGCAGCCAGGGTAGGACAGCCGGCTCCTATAATTCACCCCTCCACTTT.

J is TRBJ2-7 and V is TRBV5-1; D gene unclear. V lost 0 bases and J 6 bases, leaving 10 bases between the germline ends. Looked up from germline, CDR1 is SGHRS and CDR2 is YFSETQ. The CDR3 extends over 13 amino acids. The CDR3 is CASSLGPLGEQYF. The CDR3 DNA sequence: TGCGCCAGCAGCTTGGGACCCCTGGGCGAGCAGTACTTC.